This T cell receptor beta chain was identified during a study of T cells in Graves' hyperthyroidism and ophthalmopathy (dated by TCRdb to the late 2010s). Regarding the research as a whole: Peripheral blood samples were taken at the time of initial diagnosis, prior to any treatment. Prospective prediction of ophthalmopathy was tested in an independent validation cohort consisting of 18 to 20 hyperthyroidism patients and some 15 patients who later progressed to ophthalmopathy. Following sampling, methimazole starting at 30 mg daily was given to hyperthyroidism patients, and high-dose intravenous methylprednisolone was given to ophthalmopathy patients. To identify TCR V-J signatures that set the groups apart, the researchers used a discovery cohort of about a hundred patients, made up of 40 to 45 with Graves' ophthalmopathy and 57 with stable Graves' hyperthyroidism. The study also compared thyroid tissue and blood T-cell repertoires from roughly 6 Graves' hyperthyroidism patients. The roughly 91 discovery patients were randomly divided into training and test sets at a 7:3 ratio. The paper reports TCR Vbeta CDR3 sequencing of more than 120 peripheral blood samples: approximately 41 ophthalmopathy, approximately 74 hyperthyroidism and 17 progressor patients. Overall results and qualifications from the work: Blood samples also contained most of the expanded thyroid clonotypes (frequency above 0.001), which suggests that blood repertoires may reflect thyroid immune responses. Ophthalmopathy was separated from stable hyperthyroidism by a 13 V-J signature model, with over 85% sensitivity and about 81% specificity obtained in cross-validation and 80%/75% obtained in testing. No statistical method was used to set the sample size in advance, and investigators knew the group allocation. In validation, the model predicted progression to ophthalmopathy a median of around 6.5 months before onset, with roughly 71% sensitivity and almost 75% specificity.

TCR beta CDR3 regions were amplified from RNA transcripts. The TCR CDR3 was subjected to a first round of RT-PCR using the HTBI primer set and the Qiagen OneStep RT-PCR kit. Libraries were constructed in a second round of multiplex PCR, after which size selection and purification were performed. The libraries were sequenced on an Illumina HiSeq2000 using paired-end 100 bp reads. The study's own analysis went as follows. SOAPnuke was used to process the raw data, with reads discarded if the reads contained adapters or uncalled bases, had a mean Phred below 15, or lacked an exact constant-primer or identifier match. High-quality paired reads were merged with COPE v1.2.5, and unique nucleotide sequences were defined as clonotypes. MiTCR v1.1 was used to align the clonotypes against IMGT TRBV, TRBD and TRBJ reference segments. Only V-J combinations with frequency above 0.0001, covering roughly 99% of repertoires, were analysed. A TCS score was defined as the ratio between F50 (clonal expansion) and ExV (chaos), using BLOSUM62-based TCRdist between CDR3 peptides within each V-J. Welch's t-statistics and random forest reduced approximately 520 V-J features to 13, which were used in a naive Bayes classifier (R e1071). TCRdb reprocessed the public reads (quality trimming at Q25 with fastp, clone calling with MiXCR) and kept in-frame beta chains. Each entry merges the rows of one CDR3 protein and shows their most common DNA and genes. TCRdb's processing, not the authors' own work, is the source of the V and J calls. For this sample there are about 560,000 distinct CDR3 sequences; over 15% appear just once. Around 18% of the sample rests with the top ten.

This clonotype came up many times. Its antigen has not been determined. The input lacks base qualities; no much larger clone sits a single base away. A patient counted as having stable Graves' hyperthyroidism if no progression to ophthalmopathy occurred over 18 months of follow-up. Hyperthyroidism patients were newly diagnosed, had a disease duration of under 2 months, and were aged 18 to 65 years. Exclusion was applied to patients with uncontrolled infections, other autoimmune diseases, pregnancy or lactation. Clinical symptoms, serum thyroxine and TRAb, thyroid ultrasound, and orbital computed tomography formed the basis for the diagnoses. PBMCs were isolated from 10 ml of fresh peripheral blood by Ficoll-Paque density gradient centrifugation. Total RNA was extracted with Trizol reagent, and quality was checked on an Agilent 2100 Bioanalyzer. The sequence derives from a young woman with Graves' hyperthyroidism. The sample comprised blood.

The nucleotides read TGTGCCACCAGTGACTGGGCCGGGGGAGAGCAGTTCTTC. Its translation reads: CATSDWAGGEQFF. The V and J genes are TRBV24-1 and TRBJ2-1, with a weak D call of TRBD2 (6 bases match). V is cut by 4 bases and J by 10 bases, and the space between the germline ends is 13 bases. Reading the germline V gene gives CDR1 KGHDR and CDR2 SFDVKD. The CDR3 starts with the cysteine, ends with the phenylalanine, and has 13 residues. CDR3 DNA is the only sequence kept; it has 39 bases, read in frame from the first base.